The clone carrying this T cell receptor (beta chain) appeared a few times. As yet, its antigen is unknown. This entry is derived from a study of CD8 T cells in ankylosing spondylitis. Points from the study as a whole: According to the report, clones linked to the disease were significantly enriched in matched synovial fluid samples taken from ankylosing spondylitis patients. Past studies reported some motif variants in reactive arthritis synovial fluid and blood. Clones linked to the disease showed a CD8+ phenotype. They occurred at relatively low frequencies in peripheral blood. Ankylosing spondylitis blood appeared to be characterized by a TCR beta motif of 7 to 9 highly homologous variants.

Quantitative molecular-barcoded 5'-RACE generated the TCR beta libraries. TCRdb used MiXCR to reprocess the 5' RACE reads, holding one entry per CDR3 protein. The sample yields 700,000 to 850,000 distinct CDR3 sequences, about an eighth seen once. V shed 3 bases, J shed 9 bases, and the junction held 7 bases outside the gene matches. Germline-derived CDR1 and CDR2 are SGHAT and FQNNGV. The CDR3 is made up of 14 amino acids. V usage is TRBV11-2 and J usage is TRBJ2-1, with TRBD2 identical over 8 bases. The sequence was obtained from a male donor with ankylosing spondylitis. The sample consisted of blood, either unsorted or a sorted T cell fraction (not recorded which). In DNA form, the CDR3 reads TGTGCCAGCAGCTTCACCGCGGGAGGCATTGAGCAGTTCTTC. Protein sequence: CASSFTAGGIEQFF.